This section outlines one T cell receptor (beta chain) sequence together with its context. TCRdb analysed the RT-PCR reads with MiXCR anew, one entry per CDR3 protein. The table has roughly 500,000 distinct CDR3 sequences, under 25% seen once. The CDR3 spans 13 residues. Germline V CDR1 and CDR2: KGHSH, LQKENI. The V and J ends lost 2 bases and 6 bases, in that order; junction bases with no gene match: 1. This specimen comes from a study of response to subunit inactivated influenza vaccine. The same data also went into a second study, on T cells expressing NK-cell markers. That investigation notes: In generating TCR beta cDNA, 5'RACE template switching with UMIs was used. CD8+ T cells in 5 to 7 donors included dominant NKG2C+ clonotypes at roughly 1.0-8%.

The rearrangement joins TRBV18 to TRBJ2-3; TRBD1 matches at 8 bases. The clonotype originates from a man between 50 and 59 years old who received an inactivated influenza vaccine. This sample comprised CD4+ T cells sorted from PBMCs, obtained 11 to 12 days after vaccination. As DNA, the CDR3 is TGTGCCAGCTCACCAAACAGGGGGGATACGCAGTATTTT. It encodes CASSPNRGDTQYF.